This is a list of T cell receptor beta chains from one sample in a study of T-cell reconstitution after alpha-beta-depleted transplantation in children. MiXCR, run by TCRdb on the PCR reads, gives a single entry per CDR3 protein. The repertoire consists of around 600,000 distinct CDR3 sequences, with roughly a tenth occurring once and the leading ten covering about 4.3%. The sample was PBMCs from the stem cell graft donor, taken from the stem cell graft. These receptors were obtained from a human donor who donated a stem cell graft to a child with acute myeloid leukemia. Both conserved end residues are part of each CDR3. A D gene is named only where the DNA matches it firmly. The listing skips clone size in some rows; elsewhere it reads once, few, many or a size class.

v_call	j_call	clone_size	d_call	cdr3_aa	cdr3_nt
TRBV30	TRBJ2-3	NA	NA	CAWSGVATERSTDTQYF	TGTGCCTGGAGCGGGGTCGCGACGGAGAGAAGCACAGATACGCAGTATTTT
TRBV7-9	TRBJ2-1	many	TRBD2	CASSSNLPTSVDSYNEQFF	TGTGCCAGCAGCTCCAATTTGCCGACTAGCGTTGATTCCTACAATGAGCAGTTCTTC
TRBV29-1	TRBJ2-5	NA	NA	CSLTVQETQYF	TGCTCTCTCACTGTCCAAGAGACCCAGTACTTC
TRBV28	TRBJ1-1	NA	NA	CAACTGAMNTEAFF	TGTGCCGCCTGTACAGGAGCCATGAACACTGAAGCTTTCTTT
TRBV2	TRBJ2-1	NA	NA	CASTFGGPSYNEQFF	TGTGCCAGCACATTCGGAGGACCCTCCTACAATGAGCAGTTCTTC
TRBV14	TRBJ2-7	many	NA	CASSPPRLDYEQYF	TGTGCCAGCAGCCCCCCCCGGTTAGACTACGAGCAGTACTTC
TRBV28	TRBJ2-5	few	TRBD2	CASSTSSGRYQETQYF	TGTGCCAGCAGTACCTCTAGCGGGCGGTACCAAGAGACCCAGTACTTC
TRBV29-1	TRBJ1-1	NA	NA	CSVEDSSQPFMNTEAFF	TGCAGCGTTGAGGACAGTTCACAACCCTTTATGAACACTGAAGCTTTCTTT
TRBV6-2/TRBV6-3	TRBJ2-7	few	TRBD2	CASRTSGGPYEQYF	TGTGCCAGCAGGACTAGCGGGGGACCCTACGAGCAGTACTTC
TRBV20-1	TRBJ2-1	many	TRBD2	CSARVLSGRAYNEQFF	TGCAGTGCTAGAGTCCTTAGCGGGAGGGCCTACAATGAGCAGTTCTTC
TRBV10-3	TRBJ2-1	many	TRBD2	CAISESASGSDEQFF	TGTGCCATCAGTGAGTCGGCTAGCGGGAGTGATGAGCAGTTCTTC
TRBV6-5	TRBJ1-1	few	NA	CASSPLGQLANTEAFF	TGTGCCAGCAGCCCCCTGGGACAACTAGCGAACACTGAAGCTTTCTTT
TRBV12-3/TRBV12-4	TRBJ2-7	many	TRBD2	CASSPQTSGLYEQYF	TGTGCCAGCAGTCCACAGACTAGCGGCCTATACGAGCAGTACTTC
TRBV6-2/TRBV6-3	TRBJ2-1	few	TRBD2	CASSPGTSVPEQFF	TGTGCCAGCAGTCCCGGGACTAGCGTTCCTGAGCAGTTCTTC
TRBV24-1	TRBJ2-3	many	TRBD2	CATSDLAGALDTQYF	TGTGCCACCAGTGATTTAGCGGGAGCGTTAGATACGCAGTATTTT
TRBV10-3	TRBJ2-4	NA	NA	CATQKERGIAKNIQYF	TGTGCCACCCAAAAAGAGCGAGGTATAGCCAAAAACATTCAGTACTTC
TRBV20-1	TRBJ2-7	few	NA	CSASRRDNQFSYEQYF	TGCAGTGCTAGCCGGCGGGACAACCAATTCTCCTACGAGCAGTACTTC
TRBV29-1	TRBJ1-4	many	NA	CSVARGGNEKLFF	TGCAGCGTTGCCAGGGGAGGTAATGAAAAACTGTTTTTT
TRBV20-1	TRBJ2-1	many	TRBD1	CSAPIPDRGNEQFF	TGCAGTGCTCCGATCCCGGACAGGGGTAATGAGCAGTTCTTC
TRBV29-1	TRBJ2-3	many	NA	CSVDTQYF	TGCAGCGTAGATACGCAGTATTTT
TRBV14	TRBJ2-5	few	NA	CASSRGGGPETQYF	TGTGCCAGCAGCCGCGGAGGAGGACCTGAGACCCAGTACTTC
TRBV15	TRBJ2-5	few	NA	CATSRDMQGRETQYF	TGTGCCACCAGCAGAGATATGCAGGGGCGAGAGACCCAGTACTTC
TRBV10-3	TRBJ2-5	NA	NA	CAARQEQETQYF	TGTGCCGCGCGACAGGAACAAGAGACCCAGTACTTC
TRBV7-6	TRBJ2-7	NA	TRBD1	CASSPRGSSYEQYF	TGTGCCAGCAGCCCCAGGGGGAGCTCCTACGAGCAGTACTTC
TRBV7-9	TRBJ2-7	few	TRBD1	CASSLLGTGTNEQYF	TGTGCCAGCAGCTTATTAGGGACAGGGACGAACGAGCAGTACTTC
TRBV3-1	TRBJ2-7	many	NA	CASSHRGTLYEQYF	TGTGCCAGCAGCCATCGGGGCACACTCTACGAGCAGTACTTC
TRBV10-3	TRBJ1-6	many	TRBD1	CAISASTGGHSPLHF	TGTGCCATCAGCGCATCCACAGGGGGTCATTCACCCCTCCACTTT
TRBV7-9	TRBJ1-1	few	TRBD1	CASSSSPDRGLTEAFF	TGTGCCAGCAGCTCCTCCCCGGACAGGGGGCTCACTGAAGCTTTCTTT